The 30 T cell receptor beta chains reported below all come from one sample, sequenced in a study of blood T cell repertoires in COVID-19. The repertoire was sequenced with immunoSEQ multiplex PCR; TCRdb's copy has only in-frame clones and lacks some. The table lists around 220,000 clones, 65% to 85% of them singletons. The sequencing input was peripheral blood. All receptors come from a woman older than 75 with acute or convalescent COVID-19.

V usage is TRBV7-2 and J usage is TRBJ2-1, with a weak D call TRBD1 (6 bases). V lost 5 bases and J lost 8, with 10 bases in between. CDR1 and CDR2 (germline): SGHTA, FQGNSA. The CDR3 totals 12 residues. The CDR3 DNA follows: TGTGCCAGCAGCCGGACAGTCGATGAGCAGTTCTTC. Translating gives CASSRTVDEQFF.

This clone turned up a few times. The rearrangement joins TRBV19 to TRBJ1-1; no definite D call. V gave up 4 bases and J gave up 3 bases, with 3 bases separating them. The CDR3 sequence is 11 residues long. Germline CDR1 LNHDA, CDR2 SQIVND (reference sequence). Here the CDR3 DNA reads TGTGCCAGTAGTACGTACACTGAAGCTTTCTTT. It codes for CASSTYTEAFF. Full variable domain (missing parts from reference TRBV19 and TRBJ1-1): DGGITQSPKYLFRKEGQNVTLSCEQNLNHDAMYWYRQDPGQGLRLIYYSQIVNDFQKGDIAEGYSVSREKKESFPLTVTSAQKNPTAFYLCASSTYTEAFFGQGTRLTVV.

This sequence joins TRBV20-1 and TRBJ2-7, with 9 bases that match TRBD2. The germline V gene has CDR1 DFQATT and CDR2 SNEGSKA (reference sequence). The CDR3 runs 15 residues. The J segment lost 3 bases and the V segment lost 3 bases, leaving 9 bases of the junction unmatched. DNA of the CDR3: TGCAGTGCTAGTGATTCTAGCGGGGACCTCTACGAGCAGTACTTC. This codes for CSASDSSGDLYEQYF.

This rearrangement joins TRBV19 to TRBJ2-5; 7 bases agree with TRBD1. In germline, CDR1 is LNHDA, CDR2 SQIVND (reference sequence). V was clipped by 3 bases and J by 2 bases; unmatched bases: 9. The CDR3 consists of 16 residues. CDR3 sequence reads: CASSMRGPGAQETQYF. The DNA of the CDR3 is TGTGCCAGTAGTATGAGGGGGCCCGGGGCACAAGAGACCCAGTACTTC. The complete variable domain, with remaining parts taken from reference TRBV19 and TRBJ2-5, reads DGGITQSPKYLFRKEGQNVTLSCEQNLNHDAMYWYRQDPGQGLRLIYYSQIVNDFQKGDIAEGYSVSREKKESFPLTVTSAQKNPTAFYLCASSMRGPGAQETQYFGPGTRLLVL.

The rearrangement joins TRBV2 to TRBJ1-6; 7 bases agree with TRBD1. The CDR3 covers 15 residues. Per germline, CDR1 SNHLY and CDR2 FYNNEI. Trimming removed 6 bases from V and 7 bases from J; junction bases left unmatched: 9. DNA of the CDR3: TGTGCCAGCAGCAATACAGGGGTGGTCAATTCACCCCTCCACTTT. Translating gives CASSNTGVVNSPLHF. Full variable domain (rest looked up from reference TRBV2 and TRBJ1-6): EPEVTQTPSHQVTQMGQEVILRCVPISNHLYFYWYRQILGQKVEFLVSFYNNEISEKSEIFDDQFSVERPDGSNFTLKIRSTKLEDSAMYFCASSNTGVVNSPLHFGNGTRLTVT.

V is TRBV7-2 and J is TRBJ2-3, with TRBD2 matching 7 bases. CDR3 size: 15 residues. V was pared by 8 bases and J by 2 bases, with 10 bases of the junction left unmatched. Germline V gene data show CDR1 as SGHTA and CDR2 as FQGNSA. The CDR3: CASVPGGSLTDTQYF. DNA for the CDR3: TGTGCCAGCGTCCCGGGAGGTTCACTCACAGATACGCAGTATTTT.

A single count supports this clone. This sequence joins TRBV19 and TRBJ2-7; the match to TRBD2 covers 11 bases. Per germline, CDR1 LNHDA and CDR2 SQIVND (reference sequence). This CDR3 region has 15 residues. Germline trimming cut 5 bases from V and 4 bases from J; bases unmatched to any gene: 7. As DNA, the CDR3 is TGTGCCAGTAGTTCGGGACTAGCGGACGTATACGAGCAGTACTTC. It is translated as CASSSGLADVYEQYF. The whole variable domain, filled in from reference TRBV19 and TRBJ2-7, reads DGGITQSPKYLFRKEGQNVTLSCEQNLNHDAMYWYRQDPGQGLRLIYYSQIVNDFQKGDIAEGYSVSREKKESFPLTVTSAQKNPTAFYLCASSSGLADVYEQYFGPGTRLTVT.

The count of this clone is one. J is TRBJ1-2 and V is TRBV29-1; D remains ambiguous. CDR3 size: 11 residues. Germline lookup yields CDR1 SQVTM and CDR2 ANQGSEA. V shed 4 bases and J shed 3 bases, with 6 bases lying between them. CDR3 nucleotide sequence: TGCAGCGTTGGAACAGACTATGGCTACACCTTC. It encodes CSVGTDYGYTF.

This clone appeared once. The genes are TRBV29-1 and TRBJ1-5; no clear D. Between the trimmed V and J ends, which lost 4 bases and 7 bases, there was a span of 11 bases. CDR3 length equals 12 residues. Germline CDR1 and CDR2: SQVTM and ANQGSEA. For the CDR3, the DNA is TGCAGCGTTGTAGAACCGGGACAGCCCCAGCATTTT. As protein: CSVVEPGQPQHF.

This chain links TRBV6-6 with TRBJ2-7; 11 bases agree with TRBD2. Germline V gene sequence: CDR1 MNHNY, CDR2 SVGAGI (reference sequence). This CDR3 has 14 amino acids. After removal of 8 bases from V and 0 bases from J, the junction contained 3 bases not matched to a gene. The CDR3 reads CASRLAGGSYEQYF. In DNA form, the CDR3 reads TGTGCCAGCCGGCTAGCGGGGGGCTCCTACGAGCAGTACTTC.

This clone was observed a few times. CDR3 protein: CASSLTGGALLNTIYF. The CDR3 DNA reads TGTGCCAGCAGCCTCACAGGGGGCGCGCTCTTAAACACCATATATTTT. V gene TRBV7-9 combines with J gene TRBJ1-3, with 9 bases matching TRBD1. This CDR3 comprises 16 residues. Germline trimming cut 5 bases from V and 6 bases from J; bases unmatched to any gene: 11. Looked up from germline, CDR1 is SEHNR and CDR2 is FQNEAQ (reference sequence).

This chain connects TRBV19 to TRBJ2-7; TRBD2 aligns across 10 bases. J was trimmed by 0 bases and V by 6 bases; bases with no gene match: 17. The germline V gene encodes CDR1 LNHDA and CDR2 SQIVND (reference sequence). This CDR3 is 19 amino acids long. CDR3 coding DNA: TGTGCCAGTAGCACCTCTCTAGCGGGGGCCCCTACGAGCTCCTACGAGCAGTACTTC. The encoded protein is CASSTSLAGAPTSSYEQYF.

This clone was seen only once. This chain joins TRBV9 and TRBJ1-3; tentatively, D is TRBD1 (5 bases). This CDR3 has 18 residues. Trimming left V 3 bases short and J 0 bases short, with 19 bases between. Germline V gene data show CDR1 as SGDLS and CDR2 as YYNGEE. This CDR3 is CASSANPQGSFSGNTIYF. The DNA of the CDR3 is TGTGCCAGCAGCGCAAACCCCCAGGGCAGTTTCTCTGGAAACACCATATATTTT.

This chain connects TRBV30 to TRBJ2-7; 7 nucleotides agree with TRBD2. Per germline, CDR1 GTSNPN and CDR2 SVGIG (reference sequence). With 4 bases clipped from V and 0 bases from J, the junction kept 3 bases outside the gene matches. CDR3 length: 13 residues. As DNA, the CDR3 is TGTGCCTGGATCGGGGGGAGCTCCTACGAGCAGTACTTC. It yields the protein CAWIGGSSYEQYF.

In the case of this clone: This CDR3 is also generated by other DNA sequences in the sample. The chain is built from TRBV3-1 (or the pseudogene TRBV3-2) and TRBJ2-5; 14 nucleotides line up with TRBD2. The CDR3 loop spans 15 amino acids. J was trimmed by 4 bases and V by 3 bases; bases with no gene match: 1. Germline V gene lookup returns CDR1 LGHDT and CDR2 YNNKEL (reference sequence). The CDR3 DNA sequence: TGTGCCAGCAGCCAGGGACTAGCGGGGGCAGAGACCCAGTACTTC. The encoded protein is CASSQGLAGAETQYF.

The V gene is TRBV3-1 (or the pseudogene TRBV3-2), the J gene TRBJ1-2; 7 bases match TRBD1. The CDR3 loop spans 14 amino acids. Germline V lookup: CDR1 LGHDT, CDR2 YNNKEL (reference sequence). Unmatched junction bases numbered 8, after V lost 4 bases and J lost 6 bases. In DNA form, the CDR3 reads TGTGCCAGCAGCCGAGATACAGGGGAACATGGCTACACCTTC. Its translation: CASSRDTGEHGYTF.

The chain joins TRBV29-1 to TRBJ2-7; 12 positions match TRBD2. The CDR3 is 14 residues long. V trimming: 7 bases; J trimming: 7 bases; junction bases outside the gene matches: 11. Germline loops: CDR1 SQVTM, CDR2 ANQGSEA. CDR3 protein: CSAATSGSVGEQYF. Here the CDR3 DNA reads TGCAGCGCCGCGACTAGCGGGAGTGTGGGGGAGCAGTACTTC.

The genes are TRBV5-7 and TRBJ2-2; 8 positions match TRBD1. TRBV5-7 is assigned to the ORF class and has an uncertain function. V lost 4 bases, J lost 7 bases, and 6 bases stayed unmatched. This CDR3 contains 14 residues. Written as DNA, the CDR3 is TGTGCCAGCAGCCGGACAGGGTTTGGCGGGGAGCTGTTTTTT. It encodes CASSRTGFGGELFF.

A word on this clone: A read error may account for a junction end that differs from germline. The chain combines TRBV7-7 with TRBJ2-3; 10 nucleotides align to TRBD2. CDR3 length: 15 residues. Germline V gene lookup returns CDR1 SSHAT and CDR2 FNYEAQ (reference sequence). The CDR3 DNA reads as TGTGCTAGCAGCTTAGGGCTAGCGGGAGCCGATACGCAGTATTTT. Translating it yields CASSLGLAGADTQYF.

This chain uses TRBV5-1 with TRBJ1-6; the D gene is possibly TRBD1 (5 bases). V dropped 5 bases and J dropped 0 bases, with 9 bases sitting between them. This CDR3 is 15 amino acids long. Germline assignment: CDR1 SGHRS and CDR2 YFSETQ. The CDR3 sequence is CASSTQDSYNSPLHF. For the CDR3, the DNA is TGCGCCAGCAGTACACAGGACTCCTATAATTCACCCCTCCACTTT.

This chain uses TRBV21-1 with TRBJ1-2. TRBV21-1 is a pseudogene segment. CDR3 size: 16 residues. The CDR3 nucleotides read TGTGCCAGCAGCAAAGCCCAAACGAGGGTAGTAGGTGGCTACACCTTC. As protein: CASSKAQTRVVGGYTF.

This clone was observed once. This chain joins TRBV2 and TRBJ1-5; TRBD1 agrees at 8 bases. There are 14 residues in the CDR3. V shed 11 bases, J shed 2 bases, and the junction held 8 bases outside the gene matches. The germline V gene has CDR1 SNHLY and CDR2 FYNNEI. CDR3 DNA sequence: TGTGCCGGTGGAAACAGGGGGGGCAATCAGCCCCAGCATTTT. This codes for CAGGNRGGNQPQHF.

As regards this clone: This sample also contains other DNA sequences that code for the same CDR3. The CDR3 region is CASSPGSGSYNEQFF. The CDR3 DNA reads as TGTGCCAGCAGTCCTGGGTCGGGCTCCTACAATGAGCAGTTCTTC. This chain joins TRBV3-1 (or the pseudogene TRBV3-2) and TRBJ2-1; no clear D gene. CDR3 size: 15 residues. Germline V CDR1 and CDR2: LGHDT, YNNKEL (reference sequence). V shed 6 bases and J shed 0 bases, with 12 bases lying between them.

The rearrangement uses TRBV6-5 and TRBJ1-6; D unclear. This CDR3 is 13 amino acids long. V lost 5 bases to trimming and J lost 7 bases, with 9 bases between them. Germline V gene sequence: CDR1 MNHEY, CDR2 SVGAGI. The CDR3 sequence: CASSTDVNSPLHF. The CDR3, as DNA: TGTGCCAGCAGTACAGACGTAAATTCACCCCTCCACTTT.

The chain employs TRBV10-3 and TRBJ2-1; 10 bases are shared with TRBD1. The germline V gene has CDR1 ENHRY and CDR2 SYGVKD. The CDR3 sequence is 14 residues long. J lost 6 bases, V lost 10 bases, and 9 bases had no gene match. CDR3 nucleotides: TGTGCCACCCATTCGGGACAGGGGTCCAATGAGCAGTTCTTC. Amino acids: CATHSGQGSNEQFF.

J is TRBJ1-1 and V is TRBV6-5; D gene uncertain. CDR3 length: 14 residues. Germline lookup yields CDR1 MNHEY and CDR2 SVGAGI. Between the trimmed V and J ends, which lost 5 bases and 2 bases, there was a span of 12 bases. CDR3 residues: CASSPLQPNTEAFF. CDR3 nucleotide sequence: TGTGCCAGCAGTCCCTTACAGCCAAACACTGAAGCTTTCTTT.

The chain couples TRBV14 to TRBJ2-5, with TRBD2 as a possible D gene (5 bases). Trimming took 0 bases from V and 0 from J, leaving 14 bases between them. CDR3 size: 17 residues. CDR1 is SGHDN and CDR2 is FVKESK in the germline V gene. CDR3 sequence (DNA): TGTGCCAGCAGCCAAGAGAGGCAGACTACGTACCAAGAGACCCAGTACTTC. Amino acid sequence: CASSQERQTTYQETQYF.

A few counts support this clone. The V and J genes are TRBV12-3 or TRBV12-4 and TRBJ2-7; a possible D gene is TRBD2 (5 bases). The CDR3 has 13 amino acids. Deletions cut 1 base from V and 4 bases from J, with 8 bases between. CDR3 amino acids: CASSLGGLYEQYF. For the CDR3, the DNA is TGTGCCAGCAGTTTAGGAGGGTTATACGAGCAGTACTTC.

The CDR3: CASSQATKPPLYEQYF. The CDR3 DNA is TGTGCCAGCAGTCAAGCGACGAAGCCACCCCTCTACGAGCAGTACTTC. The J gene is TRBJ2-7, the V gene TRBV28, with D unclear. The CDR3 spans 16 residues. Germline CDR1 MDHEN, CDR2 SYDVKM. V lost 5 bases and J lost 3, with 20 bases in between.

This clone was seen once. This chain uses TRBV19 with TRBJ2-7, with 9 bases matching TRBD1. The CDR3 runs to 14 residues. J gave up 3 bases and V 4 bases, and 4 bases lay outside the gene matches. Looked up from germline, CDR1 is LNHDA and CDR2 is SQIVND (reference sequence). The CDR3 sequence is CASSTSGQGYEQYF. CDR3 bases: TGTGCCAGTAGTACCTCGGGACAGGGCTACGAGCAGTACTTC.